Listed here are 6 T cell receptor beta chains from one sample, sequenced in a study of blood T cell repertoires in COVID-19. The data were produced by immunoSEQ multiplex PCR, yet TCRdb's version contains in-frame clones alone and is incomplete. In the table there are a few hundred thousand clones, around 90% of which are singletons. Input material: peripheral blood. The receptors shown here come from a human donor in a cohort sampled during active COVID-19.

This chain links TRBV4-3 with TRBJ2-7; D uncertain. Germline CDR1 is LGHNA and CDR2 is YSLEER. Trimming cost V 1 base and J 1 base, with 8 bases left between them. The CDR3 covers 14 residues. The chain's CDR3 is CASSQGVLSYEQYF. In nucleotides, the CDR3 is TGCGCCAGCAGCCAAGGAGTCCTATCCTACGAGCAGTACTTC.

V and J are TRBV6-2 or TRBV6-3 and TRBJ2-7; perhaps TRBD1 as D (5 bases). V was cut by 2 bases and J by 5 bases, with 10 bases left in between. Germline lookup yields CDR1 MNHEY and CDR2 SVGEGT. This CDR3 is built from 13 residues. The DNA of the CDR3 is TGTGCCAGCAGTTACCCGACAGAAGACGAGCAGTACTTC. Residues: CASSYPTEDEQYF.

This chain uses TRBV19 with TRBJ2-7; D remains unclear. V lost 0 bases to trimming and J lost 3 bases, with 9 bases between them. The CDR3 has 14 residues. Germline V gene lookup returns CDR1 LNHDA and CDR2 SQIVND (reference sequence). For the CDR3, the DNA is TGTGCCAGTAGTATAGATACAGCTTACTACGAGCAGTACTTC. This sequence encodes CASSIDTAYYEQYF. The entire variable domain, with the rest obtained from reference TRBV19 and TRBJ2-7, is as follows: DGGITQSPKYLFRKEGQNVTLSCEQNLNHDAMYWYRQDPGQGLRLIYYSQIVNDFQKGDIAEGYSVSREKKESFPLTVTSAQKNPTAFYLCASSIDTAYYEQYFGPGTRLTVT.

The chain links TRBV13 to TRBJ1-1, with D unclear. Germline V gives CDR1 PRHDT, CDR2 FYEKMQ (reference sequence). CDR3 length: 15 amino acids. Trimming pared 5 bases from V and 2 bases from J, leaving 15 bases between. The chain's CDR3 is CASSDAGFLNTEAFF. CDR3 sequence (DNA): TGTGCCAGCAGCGACGCGGGATTTCTCAACACTGAAGCTTTCTTT.

The table lists this clone with a few counts. V gene TRBV5-1 combines with J gene TRBJ2-3; 10 nucleotides align to TRBD1. The CDR3 is made up of 15 amino acids. V trimming: 0 bases; J trimming: 3 bases; junction bases outside the gene matches: 1. Germline assignment: CDR1 SGHRS and CDR2 YFSETQ. CDR3 nucleotides: TGCGCCAGCAGCTTGGAGGGACAGGGGACAGATACGCAGTATTTT. It encodes CASSLEGQGTDTQYF.

V usage is TRBV7-2 and J usage is TRBJ1-1, with D possibly matching TRBD1 (6 bases). CDR1 and CDR2 from the germline V gene are SGHTA and FQGNSA. V shed 4 bases and J shed 4 bases, with 16 bases lying between them. The CDR3 loop spans 15 amino acids. The CDR3 DNA follows: TGTGCCAGCAGCTCTTACAGGGAACGAGGCACTGAAGCTTTCTTT. This codes for CASSSYRERGTEAFF.